These T cell receptor beta chains were read from a single sample in a study of blood T cell repertoires in COVID-19. Sequencing used immunoSEQ multiplex PCR; TCRdb keeps in-frame clones, though not all of them. This sample carries around 300,000 clones, approximately 85% of them seen once, and the ten largest clones take 7.2%. The sequencing sample was made of peripheral blood. The receptors originated from a human donor in a cohort sampled during active COVID-19. Each CDR3 is given without its conserved first and last residue. A D gene is named only where the DNA matches it firmly. Clone size is stated in some rows and not others, as once, few, many or a class when expanded.

ASSLLGRTNEKLF | . | TRBJ1-4 | . | TRBV5-1 | 13
ASSFGQPNSPLH | . | TRBJ1-6 | . | TRBV5-1 | 12
ASSYSASGNTIY | . | TRBJ1-3 | . | TRBV6-5 | 12
ASSPRGQGAQETQY | TRBD1 | TRBJ2-5 | once | TRBV4-2 | 14
ASSVQANRYSPLH | . | TRBJ1-6 | few | TRBV9 | 13
ASSLVGGGYEQY | TRBD1 | TRBJ2-7 | . | TRBV5-1 | 12
AWSHLSNEQY | . | TRBJ2-7 | . | TRBV30 | 10
ASRTGGSTDTQY | . | TRBJ2-3 | . | TRBV2 | 12
ASSETGGLGNEQF | TRBD1 | TRBJ2-1 | . | TRBV6-2/TRBV6-3 | 13
ASSTKDGWAYGYT | . | TRBJ1-2 | . | TRBV5-4 | 13
ASSEGGDSGELF | . | TRBJ2-2 | . | TRBV6-1 | 12
ASSLERVAAF | . | TRBJ1-1 | . | TRBV28 | 10
ASSNKVTTEQF | . | TRBJ2-1 | . | TRBV12-3/TRBV12-4 | 11
ASRTGTKFTYEQF | TRBD2 | TRBJ2-1 | many | TRBV3-1/TRBV3-2 | 13
ASSSIQGNRTEAF | . | TRBJ1-1 | . | TRBV18 | 13
ASSQDLNQPQH | . | TRBJ1-5 | . | TRBV3-1/TRBV3-2 | 11
ASSPFRNSPLH | . | TRBJ1-6 | . | TRBV12-3/TRBV12-4 | 11
ASSYDSRSYGYT | . | TRBJ1-2 | . | TRBV6-5 | 12
ASTPGTGVQETQY | TRBD1 | TRBJ2-5 | . | TRBV2 | 13
ASSLSGASSYEQY | TRBD2 | TRBJ2-7 | . | TRBV13 | 13